This TCR beta chain was profiled in a study of T cells in Graves' hyperthyroidism and ophthalmopathy (dated by TCRdb to the late 2010s). Background on the whole study: Peripheral blood samples were taken at the time of initial diagnosis, prior to any treatment. The roughly 100 discovery patients were divided at random into training and test sets in a 7:3 ratio. The paper describes TCR Vbeta CDR3 sequencing of 135 peripheral blood samples, made up of under 50 ophthalmopathy patients, 70 to 80 hyperthyroidism patients and about 17 progressor patients. Prospective prediction of ophthalmopathy was tested in an independent validation cohort of about 19 hyperthyroidism patients and approximately 17 patients who later progressed to ophthalmopathy. To identify distinguishing TCR V-J signatures, a discovery cohort of about a hundred patients was used, comprising 40 to 45 with Graves' ophthalmopathy and approximately 57 with stable Graves' hyperthyroidism. After sampling, hyperthyroidism patients received methimazole starting at 30 mg daily, and ophthalmopathy patients received high-dose intravenous methylprednisolone. In addition, the study compared T-cell repertoires in thyroid tissue and in blood from about 6 Graves' hyperthyroidism patients.

The germline V gene gives CDR1 as SNHLY and CDR2 as FYNNEI. The junction carries 13 bases between V and J, which are trimmed by 3 bases and 4 bases respectively. Including the terminal cysteine and phenylalanine, the CDR3 comprises 15 residues. Just CDR3 DNA is preserved here, 45 bases in frame from base 1. On this clonotype: Its antigen remains unidentified. Qualities for individual bases were not recorded, and no much larger clone is one base off.

A patient counted as having stable Graves' hyperthyroidism if no progression to ophthalmopathy occurred over 18 months of follow-up. Hyperthyroidism patients were newly diagnosed, had a disease duration of under 2 months, and were aged 18 to 65 years. The study excluded patients with uncontrolled infections, other autoimmune diseases, pregnancy or lactation. Clinical symptoms, serum thyroxine and TRAb, thyroid ultrasound, and orbital computed tomography formed the basis for the diagnoses. PBMCs were isolated from 10 ml of fresh peripheral blood by Ficoll-Paque density gradient centrifugation. Trizol reagent was used to extract total RNA, and RNA quality was then checked on an Agilent 2100 Bioanalyzer. Amplification of TCR beta CDR3 regions was carried out from RNA transcripts. For the first round of RT-PCR on the TCR CDR3, the HTBI primer set was used together with the Qiagen OneStep RT-PCR kit. Libraries were constructed in a second round of multiplex PCR, after which size selection and purification were carried out. Sequencing of the libraries was done on an Illumina HiSeq2000 using paired-end 100 bp reads. The authors processed their data as follows. SOAPnuke was used to process the raw data, with reads discarded if the reads contained adapters or uncalled bases, had a mean Phred below 15, or lacked an exact constant-primer or identifier match. High-quality paired reads were merged using COPE v1.2.5, and each unique nucleotide sequence was defined as a clonotype. MiTCR v1.1 was used to align the clonotypes against IMGT TRBV, TRBD and TRBJ reference segments. Only V-J combinations with frequency above 0.0001, covering about 99% of repertoires, were analysed. A TCS score was defined as the ratio of F50 (clonal expansion) to E x V (chaos), with BLOSUM62-based TCRdist applied between CDR3 peptides within each V-J. Welch's t-statistics and random forest reduced roughly 500 V-J features to 10 to 15, which were used in a naive Bayes classifier (R e1071). The similarity between thyroid and blood repertoires was quantified using the Morisita-Horn index. The raw public reads went through TCRdb reprocessing: fastp at Q25, MiXCR clone calling, in-frame beta chains kept. Rows merge per CDR3 protein into single entries with the most common DNA and genes. TCRdb assigned the V and J calls; the authors' analysis was not used. The sample yields hundreds of thousands of distinct CDR3 sequences; 35% were counted once. Jointly, the top ten make up about a third of the sample.

The investigation overall reported the following: Most expanded thyroid clonotypes (frequency above 0.001) were also detected in blood, a finding suggesting that blood repertoires may reflect thyroid immune responses. Sample size was not statistically predetermined, and investigators were not blinded to group allocation. A 13 V-J signature model separated ophthalmopathy from stable hyperthyroidism, with about 88% sensitivity and around 84% specificity in cross-validation and 80%/75% in testing. During validation, the model predicted progression to ophthalmopathy a median of approximately 6.5 months ahead of onset, with approximately 71% sensitivity and 72% to 80% specificity.

Material: blood. The clonotype was recovered from a woman in her thirties or forties with Graves' hyperthyroidism. Recombination joined TRBV2 with TRBJ1-5; perhaps TRBD1 is the D gene, with 5 bases matching. In nucleotide form, the sequence is TGTGCCAGCAGTGATCAGGGCTGGGGAAATCAGCCCCAGCATTTT. Translated, this gives CASSDQGWGNQPQHF.